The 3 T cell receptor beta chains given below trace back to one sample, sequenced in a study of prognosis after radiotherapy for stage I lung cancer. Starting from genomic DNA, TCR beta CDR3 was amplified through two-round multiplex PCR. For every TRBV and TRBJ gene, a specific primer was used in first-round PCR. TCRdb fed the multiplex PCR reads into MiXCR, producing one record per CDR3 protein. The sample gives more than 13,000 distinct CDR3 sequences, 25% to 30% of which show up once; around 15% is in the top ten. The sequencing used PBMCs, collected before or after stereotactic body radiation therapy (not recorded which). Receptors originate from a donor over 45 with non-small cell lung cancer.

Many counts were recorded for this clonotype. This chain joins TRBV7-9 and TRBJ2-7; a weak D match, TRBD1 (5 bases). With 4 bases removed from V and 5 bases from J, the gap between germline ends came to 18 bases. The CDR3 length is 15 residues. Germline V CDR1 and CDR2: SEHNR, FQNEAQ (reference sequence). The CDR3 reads CASSSPNSGIHEQYF. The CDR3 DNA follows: TGTGCCAGCAGCTCCCCCAACTCAGGGATCCACGAGCAGTACTTC.

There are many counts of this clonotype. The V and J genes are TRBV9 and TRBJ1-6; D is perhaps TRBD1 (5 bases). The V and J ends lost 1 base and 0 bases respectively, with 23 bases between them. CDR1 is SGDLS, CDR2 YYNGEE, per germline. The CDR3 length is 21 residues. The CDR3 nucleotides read TGTGCCAGCAGCGTAAACCCCCCCCCTCCAGGGCTAATCTCCTATAATTCACCCCTCCACTTT. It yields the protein CASSVNPPPPGLISYNSPLHF. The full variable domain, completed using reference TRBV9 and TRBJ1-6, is DSGVTQTPKHLITATGQRVTLRCSPRSGDLSVYWYQQSLDQGLQFLIQYYNGEERAKGNILERFSAQQFPDLHSELNLSSLELGDSALYFCASSVNPPPPGLISYNSPLHFGNGTRLTVT.

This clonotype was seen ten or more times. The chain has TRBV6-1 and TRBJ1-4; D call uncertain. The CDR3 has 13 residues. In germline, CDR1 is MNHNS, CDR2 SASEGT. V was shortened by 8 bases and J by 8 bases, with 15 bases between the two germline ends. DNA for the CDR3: TGTGCCAGCTTTGACAACCTGGGGGAAAAACTGTTTTTT. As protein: CASFDNLGEKLFF.